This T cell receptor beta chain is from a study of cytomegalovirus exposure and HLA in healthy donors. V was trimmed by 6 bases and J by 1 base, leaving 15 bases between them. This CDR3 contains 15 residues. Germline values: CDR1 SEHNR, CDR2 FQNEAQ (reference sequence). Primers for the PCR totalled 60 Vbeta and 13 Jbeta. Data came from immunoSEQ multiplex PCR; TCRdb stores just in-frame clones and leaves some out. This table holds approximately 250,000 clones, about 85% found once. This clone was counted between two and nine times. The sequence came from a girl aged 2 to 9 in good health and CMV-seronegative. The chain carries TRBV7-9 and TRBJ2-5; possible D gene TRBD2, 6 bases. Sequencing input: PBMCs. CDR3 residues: CASSYTGGSQETQYF. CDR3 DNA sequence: TGTGCCAGCAGTTATACCGGGGGATCCCAAGAGACCCAGTACTTC.